The 20 T cell receptor beta chains listed next were all sequenced from one sample in a study of blood T cells in healthy people across ages. Together with a sample-barcoded 5' primer, a J-beta primer mix was included in a second PCR lasting roughly 7 to 11 cycles. One entry per CDR3 protein, called by TCRdb with MiXCR from the 5' RACE reads. Among some 550,000 distinct CDR3 sequences listed, around 50% were seen once. The sample comprised blood. The receptors shown here come from an elderly man in good health.

This clonotype was detected many times. The chain is built from TRBV6-6 and TRBJ1-6, with a weak D call TRBD1 (6 bases). CDR1 and CDR2 from the germline V gene are MNHNY and SVGAGI (reference sequence). This CDR3 has 14 amino acids. V gave up 5 bases and J gave up 6 bases, with 11 bases separating them. The chain's CDR3 is CASSPGGGNSPLHF. The CDR3 coding sequence is TGTGCCAGCAGTCCGGGGGGCGGTAATTCACCCCTCCACTTT.

The V and J genes are TRBV4-2 and TRBJ1-2; D may be TRBD1 (6 bases). With 0 bases removed from V and 6 bases from J, the gap between germline ends came to 11 bases. CDR1 is LGHNA and CDR2 is YNFKEQ in the germline V gene. This CDR3 spans 14 amino acids. The CDR3 DNA reads TGTGCCAGCAGCCAAGAGGGGGCCCGGGATGGCTACACCTTC. It yields the protein CASSQEGARDGYTF.

This clonotype was picked up a small number of times. In DNA form, the CDR3 reads TGCGCCAGCAGCCAAGATAGGGCAGGGGGTGAACACGAGCAGTACTTC. Protein: CASSQDRAGGEHEQYF. The chain has TRBV4-1 and TRBJ2-7, with TRBD1 identical over 7 bases. The CDR3 is 16 amino acids. The ends lost 0 bases at V and 5 bases at J; junction bases unmatched: 10. Germline assignment: CDR1 MGHRA and CDR2 YSYEKL.

In regard to this clonotype: At one boundary the junction diverges from the germline segment, which might be a read error. This chain's CDR3 is CASSLAPQVYGYIF. The CDR3 bases are TGTGCCAGCAGCTTAGCGCCTCAGGTCTATGGCTACATCTTC. The chain couples TRBV11-2 to TRBJ1-2; D gene unclear. The CDR3 consists of 14 residues. Germline CDR1 reads SGHAT; CDR2 reads FQNNGV.

This clonotype has only one observation. With a much larger clone just one base away, this may be a read error. CDR3 DNA: TGTGTCAGCAGTTACCGGGAACTGCCGTACGTGAAGCAGTACTTC. This codes for CVSSYRELPYVKQYF. The chain uses TRBV6-5 and TRBJ2-7; D possibly corresponds to TRBD2 (5 bases). The CDR3 sequence is 15 residues long. Per the germline V gene, CDR1 is MNHEY and CDR2 is SVGAGI.

This rearrangement joins TRBV28 to TRBJ2-5, with D perhaps matching TRBD2 (5 bases). CDR1 is MDHEN and CDR2 is SYDVKM in the germline V gene. This CDR3 is built from 14 residues. V was trimmed by 3 bases and J by 5 bases, leaving 13 bases between them. The chain's CDR3 is CASSFLLTGETQYF. The CDR3 nucleotides read TGTGCCAGCAGTTTTCTCCTCACGGGGGAGACCCAGTACTTC.

The chain couples TRBV7-2 to TRBJ2-4; 9 bases agree with TRBD1. The CDR3 is 14 residues long. Germline lookup yields CDR1 SGHTA and CDR2 FQGNSA. Unmatched junction bases numbered 6, after V lost 6 bases and J lost 6 bases. The CDR3 sequence is CASSVTGGRNIQYF. The CDR3 bases are TGTGCCAGCAGTGTTACAGGGGGCAGAAACATTCAGTACTTC.

This clonotype was observed a handful of times. The chain links TRBV20-1 to TRBJ2-2; 9 nucleotides match TRBD1. V was pared by 1 base and J by 5 bases, with 11 bases of the junction left unmatched. Germline V gene lookup returns CDR1 DFQATT and CDR2 SNEGSKA (reference sequence). This CDR3 spans 17 amino acids. CDR3 in amino acids: CSARAGMGQGRTGELFF. The CDR3 DNA sequence: TGCAGTGCTAGAGCAGGGATGGGACAGGGAAGGACCGGGGAGCTGTTTTTT.

CDR3: CSVDNIPTDTQYF. CDR3 in DNA: TGCAGCGTTGATAACATCCCCACAGATACGCAGTATTTT. The rearrangement uses TRBV29-1 and TRBJ2-3, with D uncertain. Trimming left V 3 bases short and J 2 bases short, with 9 bases between. CDR1 is SQVTM and CDR2 is ANQGSEA in the germline V gene. CDR3 size: 13 residues.

CDR3 amino acids: CASSKDRWARGSNQPQHF. As DNA, the CDR3 is TGCGCCAGCAGTAAGGACAGATGGGCTCGTGGGAGCAATCAGCCCCAGCATTTT. The genes are TRBV10-2 and TRBJ1-5; a possible D gene is TRBD1 (6 bases). Germline V CDR1 and CDR2: WSHSY, SAAADI. The V and J ends lost 5 bases and 1 base respectively, with 21 bases between them. The CDR3 consists of 18 residues.

The chain recombines TRBV11-3 with TRBJ2-7; 8 bases map to TRBD1. This CDR3 is built from 14 residues. J was trimmed by 3 bases and V by 6 bases; bases with no gene match: 7. Germline lookup yields CDR1 SGHNT and CDR2 YENEEA. CDR3 in DNA: TGTGCCAGCAGTCCAGGGGGCAGTAACTACGAGCAGTACTTC. It codes for CASSPGGSNYEQYF.

This rearrangement joins TRBV9 to TRBJ2-5; 12 bases match TRBD2. Trimming took 3 bases from V and 5 from J; bases not matched to a gene: 8. The CDR3 runs to 16 residues. CDR1 is SGDLS and CDR2 is YYNGEE in the germline V gene. The CDR3 loop reads CASSGASGRALETQYF. The DNA for the CDR3 is TGTGCCAGCAGCGGTGCTAGCGGGAGGGCCCTTGAGACCCAGTACTTC.

This clonotype has a handful of counts. This rearrangement joins TRBV7-2 to TRBJ2-5; D possibly uses TRBD1 or TRBD2 (5 bases each). The germline V and J ends were trimmed by 0 bases and 5 bases, with 13 bases remaining between them. This CDR3 contains 15 residues. Per the germline V gene, CDR1 is SGHTA and CDR2 is FQGNSA. Here the CDR3 DNA reads TGTGCCAGCAGCTTAGCGCACGGGGCCGGGGAGACCCAGTACTTC. Its translation is CASSLAHGAGETQYF. The full variable domain, rest sourced from reference TRBV7-2 and TRBJ2-5, is GAGVSQSPSNKVTEKGKDVELRCDPISGHTALYWYRQSLGQGLEFLIYFQGNSAPDKSGLPSDRFSAERTGGSVSTLTIQRTQQEDSAVYLCASSLAHGAGETQYFGPGTRLLVL.

This clonotype was counted between two and nine times. The chain joins TRBV25-1 to TRBJ2-1, with D possibly being TRBD1 or TRBD2 (5 bases each). The V end lost 4 bases, the J end lost 3 bases, and 13 bases lay between the germline ends. The germline CDR1 and CDR2 sequences are MGHDK and SYGVNS. The CDR3 consists of 15 residues. The CDR3 DNA follows: TGTGCCAGCAGTGCCCAGGGTGAGGGCTACAATGAGCAGTTCTTC. Encoded protein: CASSAQGEGYNEQFF.

This clonotype was counted at least ten times. This rearrangement joins TRBV6-6 to TRBJ2-4, with D perhaps TRBD1 (6 bases). The CDR3 sequence is 15 residues long. CDR1 is MNHNY and CDR2 is SVGAGI in the germline V gene (reference sequence). Trimming removed 5 bases at V and 3 bases at J, with 14 bases between. The CDR3: CASSNRDMVKNIQYF. CDR3 DNA: TGTGCCAGCAGTAACCGGGACATGGTCAAAAACATTCAGTACTTC.

Remarks on this clonotype: An end of the junction does not agree with germline; a read error may underlie this. The chain joins TRBV25-1 to TRBJ2-7; 13 nucleotides agree with TRBD2. The CDR3 sequence is 15 residues long. The germline gives CDR1 MGHDK, CDR2 SYGVNS. CDR3: CASSRTSGRSYGQYF. The CDR3 DNA reads as TGTGCCAGCAGCAGGACTAGCGGGAGATCCTACGGGCAGTACTTC.

This clonotype was detected a few times. CDR3 region: CASTVGQRPHEQYF. The CDR3 DNA sequence: TGTGCCAGCACCGTTGGCCAGCGGCCCCACGAGCAGTACTTC. The V gene is TRBV6-2 or TRBV6-3, the J gene TRBJ2-7; D is possibly TRBD2 (5 bases). Trimming stripped 7 bases from V and 5 bases from J, with 18 bases between. The length of the CDR3 is 14 residues. The germline V gene encodes CDR1 MNHEY and CDR2 SVGEGT.

This clonotype showed up just a few times. The rearrangement joins TRBV20-1 to TRBJ2-7; D might be TRBD2 (5 bases). The CDR3 totals 13 residues. The V gene lost 6 bases and the J gene lost 4 bases, with 16 bases spanning the gap. The V gene's germline CDR1 is DFQATT and CDR2 SNEGSKA (reference sequence). This CDR3 is CSAPPEGRYEQYF. In DNA, the CDR3 is TGCAGTGCCCCCCCCGAGGGCCGTTACGAGCAGTACTTC.

The CDR3 loop is CSAGEGTVLYEQYF. Here the CDR3 DNA reads TGCAGTGCTGGGGAAGGGACCGTACTCTACGAGCAGTACTTC. J is TRBJ2-7 and V is TRBV20-1; D tentatively reads TRBD1 or TRBD2 (5 bases each). V dropped 5 bases and J dropped 3 bases, with 17 bases sitting between them. The length of the CDR3 is 14 residues. The germline gives CDR1 DFQATT, CDR2 SNEGSKA (reference sequence).

A few counts support this clonotype. The CDR3 nucleotides read TGTGCCAGCAGTGTGACAGGGGGCAGCTACGAGCAGTACTTC. This codes for CASSVTGGSYEQYF. The chain carries TRBV12-3 or TRBV12-4 and TRBJ2-7; 10 bases align to TRBD1. J lost 3 bases, V lost 5 bases, and 4 bases had no gene match. The CDR3 contains 14 residues.